Detailed here is one TCR beta chain. Its antigen is unknown. V was clipped by 4 bases and J by 5 bases, with 15 bases between them. CDR1 is SGDLS, CDR2 YYNGEE, per germline. The CDR3 length is 14 residues. The source of the sample is a study of T-cell memory formation after mild COVID-19. Whole-study context: For the most part, TCR clusters were specific to one donor.

TCRdb redid the calling of the 5' RACE reads with MiXCR, one entry per CDR3 protein. The sample lists a few hundred thousand distinct CDR3 sequences, over 25% occurring once. Study-level findings and limits: The pre-infection memory compartment contained some responding clones, suggesting cross-reactive memory joined.

The V gene is TRBV9, the J gene TRBJ2-5; D ambiguous. This TCR derives from an adult woman who had mild COVID-19 (a few samples of this study predate the infection). Cell type and time point are not known. Sequencing was done on a sample of PBMCs or a T cell subset sorted from them (not recorded which). Written as DNA, the CDR3 is TGTGCCAGCAGCCCCAGAGGTGCGCGGGAGACCCAGTACTTC. Residues: CASSPRGARETQYF.